Listed here is a single T cell receptor beta chain. Ten or more counts support this clonotype. The target of this receptor is not known. Per-nucleotide qualities are absent, and no much larger clonotype sits a single base away. This sample was included in a study (dated by TCRdb to the mid-2010s). Some background on the complete study: The study examined whether tumor-infiltrating Tregs in breast cancer are drawn from blood Tregs or arise in situ by conversion from other CD4+ T cell subsets. Beyond this particular receptor, the publication reports: The TCR gene usage of tumor memory CD4+ T cells clustered together with blood and lymph node memory CD4+ cells and with lymph node naive CD4+ cells. The larger-cohort validation was restricted to a single TCR beta V-J rearrangement rather than whole repertoires. Tumor-infiltrating Treg TCR alpha and beta sequences overlapped most with tumor naive CD4+ T cells, then with blood naive CD4+ T cells.

Sequences MNHEY (CDR1) and SVGAGI (CDR2) are obtained from the germline V gene. There are 15 amino acids in the CDR3, from cysteine to phenylalanine inclusive. Only CDR3 DNA is held: 45 bases, read in frame from base 1. V is clipped by 6 bases and J by 3 bases, and the sequence between their germline boundaries is 15 bases long. The memory CD4+ T cell population was isolated based on a CD4+CD45RO+CD25- phenotype. Tregs, naive and memory CD4+ T cells from tumor, blood and ipsilateral draining lymph nodes of a handful of breast cancer patients underwent full-length TCR alpha and beta sequencing. Tumor tissue and lymph nodes obtained from ipsilateral axillary dissection were perfused with PBS, minced and then digested with collagenase I and hyaluronidase. Sorted cell populations were confirmed by FACS to exceed 90% purity. Full-length TCR variable regions were amplified by 5' RACE PCR using constant-region reverse primers, and then by semi-nested PCR using Nested Universal Primer A. Using the ReliaPrep RNA Cell Miniprep System, total RNA was extracted, and the SMARTer RACE 5'/3' Kit was then used to reverse transcribe the RNA into 5'RACE-ready cDNA. Multiplex adaptors were used to barcode the full-length TCR alpha and beta libraries, which were then sequenced on an Illumina MiSeq. As for the authors' bioinformatics: Sequencing data were pooled across the five patients for each of nine subset-tissue groups and compared by unsupervised clustering of TCR gene usage. The Morisita-Horn index was used to calculate repertoire similarity, with shared sequences weighted by how much each contributed to each repertoire. TCRdb trimmed public reads at Q25 via fastp, called clones via MiXCR and kept in-frame beta chains. Rows with a matching CDR3 protein are joined into one entry that keeps the most common DNA and genes. Clone size and V and J calls follow TCRdb, not the original study. This sample gives 55,000 to 70,000 distinct CDR3 sequences in total; 28% of them show up just once. The top ten constitute about 3% of the sample.

Recombination joined TRBV6-5 with TRBJ1-5; D gene: possibly TRBD1, on 6 matching bases. This TCR was sampled from a female donor with breast cancer. Specimen: tumor-infiltrating memory CD4+ T cells sorted from the breast tumor. The cell subset or site label, read with the paper, signifies: memory CD4+ T cells, CD4+CD45RO+CD25-. The CDR3 region: CASSPATGNNQPQHF. In nucleotides, the sequence is TGTGCCAGCAGCCCCGCTACAGGGAACAATCAGCCCCAGCATTTT.